This is a list of T cell receptor beta chains from one sample in a study of T cell responses to AZD1222 COVID-19 vaccine. The method was immunoSEQ multiplex PCR; TCRdb's version includes in-frame clones alone and lacks a portion of them. The sample comprises about 140,000 clones, about nine tenths of which are singletons, and around 3.6% rests with the top ten. Sequencing used peripheral blood, obtained on day 0 of AZD1222 vaccination. The receptor source for this set is an adult in good health. Both conserved end residues are part of each CDR3. D genes are given only for firm matches. Only part of the rows carry a size: once, few, many, or a class if the clone is expanded.

v_gene: TRBV7-2
d_gene: -
abundance: -
j_gene: TRBJ2-5
CDR3nt: TGTGCCAGCAGCTTAGACGGACGGCTCCAAGAGACCCAGTACTTC
CDR3aa: CASSLDGRLQETQYF

v_gene: TRBV18
d_gene: -
abundance: -
j_gene: TRBJ2-7
CDR3nt: TGTGCCAGCTCACCAGGGTCAGGGTACTACGAGCAGTACTTC
CDR3aa: CASSPGSGYYEQYF

v_gene: TRBV9
d_gene: -
abundance: -
j_gene: TRBJ2-7
CDR3nt: TGTGCCAGCAGCGTAGATTGGGGCTCCTACGAGCAGTACTTC
CDR3aa: CASSVDWGSYEQYF

v_gene: TRBV7-9
d_gene: -
abundance: -
j_gene: TRBJ1-4
CDR3nt: TGTGCCAGCATCAATATAGGAGCTCATGAAAAACTGTTTTTT
CDR3aa: CASINIGAHEKLFF

v_gene: TRBV19
d_gene: TRBD1
abundance: once
j_gene: TRBJ2-3
CDR3nt: TGTGCCAGTAATAGAGGGGCAGGGGGCTTTAGCACAGATACGCAGTATTTT
CDR3aa: CASNRGAGGFSTDTQYF

v_gene: TRBV5-1
d_gene: TRBD2
abundance: -
j_gene: TRBJ2-5
CDR3nt: TGCGCCAGCAGCCCGAGGACTAGCGGCCAAGAGACCCAGTACTTC
CDR3aa: CASSPRTSGQETQYF

v_gene: TRBV5-1
d_gene: -
abundance: -
j_gene: TRBJ2-3
CDR3nt: TGCGCCAGCAGCTCCCACACTAGAACAGATACGCAGTATTTT
CDR3aa: CASSSHTRTDTQYF

v_gene: TRBV9
d_gene: TRBD1
abundance: -
j_gene: TRBJ2-4
CDR3nt: TGTGCCAGCAGCCCTGTGGGACAGGGAAGCAAAAACATTCAGTACTTC
CDR3aa: CASSPVGQGSKNIQYF

v_gene: TRBV10-3
d_gene: -
abundance: -
j_gene: TRBJ1-4
CDR3nt: TGTGCCATCAGTATAGGACAGTACGAAAAACTGTTTTTT
CDR3aa: CAISIGQYEKLFF

v_gene: TRBV2
d_gene: -
abundance: -
j_gene: TRBJ1-5
CDR3nt: TGTGCCAGCAGTGAAGACGCAGGCTATCAGCCCCAGCATTTT
CDR3aa: CASSEDAGYQPQHF

v_gene: TRBV2
d_gene: TRBD1
abundance: -
j_gene: TRBJ1-2
CDR3nt: TGTGCCAGCGCACGCAGGGGGCCAAGTGGTGGCTACACCTTC
CDR3aa: CASARRGPSGGYTF

v_gene: TRBV4-2
d_gene: -
abundance: -
j_gene: TRBJ1-1
CDR3nt: TGTGCCAGCAGCCAACCCGATGGAGTGAGCACTGAAGCTTTCTTT
CDR3aa: CASSQPDGVSTEAFF

v_gene: TRBV19
d_gene: TRBD1
abundance: -
j_gene: TRBJ2-1
CDR3nt: TGTGCCAGTACCCATGTAGGACAGGGAAGGTATCATGAGCAGTTCTTC
CDR3aa: CASTHVGQGRYHEQFF

v_gene: TRBV19
d_gene: TRBD1
abundance: -
j_gene: TRBJ2-3
CDR3nt: TGTGCCAGTAGTAGGACAGGGGGGGTCGGGGATACGCAGTATTTT
CDR3aa: CASSRTGGVGDTQYF

v_gene: TRBV6-1
d_gene: -
abundance: few
j_gene: TRBJ1-5
CDR3nt: TGTGCCAGCAGTGAAATCAGGAATAGCAATCAGCCCCAGCATTTT
CDR3aa: CASSEIRNSNQPQHF

v_gene: TRBV6-2/TRBV6-3
d_gene: TRBD2
abundance: -
j_gene: TRBJ2-1
CDR3nt: TGTGCCAGCAGTGGGACTAGCGGGCGCTCCTCTGGTGAGCAGTTCTTC
CDR3aa: CASSGTSGRSSGEQFF

v_gene: TRBV3-1/TRBV3-2
d_gene: TRBD1
abundance: -
j_gene: TRBJ1-1
CDR3nt: TGTGCCAGCAGCCAAGACAACAGGGGCCCCGAAGCTTTCTTT
CDR3aa: CASSQDNRGPEAFF

v_gene: TRBV19
d_gene: -
abundance: -
j_gene: TRBJ2-2
CDR3nt: TGTGCCAGTAGTATAAGTAGGAACACCGGGGAGCTGTTTTTT
CDR3aa: CASSISRNTGELFF

v_gene: TRBV18
d_gene: -
abundance: -
j_gene: TRBJ1-3
CDR3nt: TGTGCCAGCTCACCGATGGACAGACACTCTGGAAACACCATATATTTT
CDR3aa: CASSPMDRHSGNTIYF

v_gene: TRBV29-1
d_gene: TRBD1
abundance: many
j_gene: TRBJ1-1
CDR3nt: TGCAGCGTTGATAAGGGTTTCAGGGGGCGGAATAAGGCTGAAGCTTTCTTT
CDR3aa: CSVDKGFRGRNKAEAFF

v_gene: TRBV4-1
d_gene: -
abundance: -
j_gene: TRBJ2-1
CDR3nt: TGCGCCAGCAGCCAAGATCCCACCTCACGGCAGTTCTTC
CDR3aa: CASSQDPTSRQFF

v_gene: TRBV29-1
d_gene: TRBD1
abundance: -
j_gene: TRBJ2-7
CDR3nt: TGCAGCGCCCGGGACAGTACCTACGAGCAGTACTTC
CDR3aa: CSARDSTYEQYF

v_gene: TRBV27
d_gene: -
abundance: -
j_gene: TRBJ1-6
CDR3nt: TGTGCCAGCAGTTTACCCCCTCGACCCGGGGGAATATATAATTCACCCCTCCACTTT
CDR3aa: CASSLPPRPGGIYNSPLHF

v_gene: TRBV30
d_gene: -
abundance: -
j_gene: TRBJ1-3
CDR3nt: TGTGCCTGGAGTGCGGGAAGGCAGCTCAAGAAAGGAACTTACGCAAACACCATATATTTT
CDR3aa: CAWSAGRQLKKGTYANTIYF

v_gene: TRBV10-1
d_gene: TRBD2
abundance: -
j_gene: TRBJ2-1
CDR3nt: TGCGCCAGCAATCAGGGACTAGCGAACTACAATGAGCAGTTCTTC
CDR3aa: CASNQGLANYNEQFF

v_gene: TRBV6-5
d_gene: -
abundance: -
j_gene: TRBJ2-3
CDR3nt: TGTGCCAGCAGTTACACAGGAAGCCTTAGCACAGATACGCAGTATTTT
CDR3aa: CASSYTGSLSTDTQYF

v_gene: TRBV11-2
d_gene: -
abundance: once
j_gene: TRBJ1-1
CDR3nt: TGTGCCAGCAGTAAATACGGGGGCGCAGGTGAAGCTTTCTTT
CDR3aa: CASSKYGGAGEAFF

v_gene: TRBV2
d_gene: -
abundance: -
j_gene: TRBJ2-5
CDR3nt: TGTGCCAGCAGTGAAATGAGGGCCATCGAGACCCAGTACTTC
CDR3aa: CASSEMRAIETQYF

v_gene: TRBV30
d_gene: -
abundance: -
j_gene: TRBJ1-6
CDR3nt: TGTGCCTGGAACTCCGGACAGAATTCACCCCTCCACTTT
CDR3aa: CAWNSGQNSPLHF

v_gene: TRBV18
d_gene: TRBD2
abundance: -
j_gene: TRBJ2-7
CDR3nt: TGTGCCAGCTCACCACCGACTAGCGGGGTCGTCTACGAGCAGTACTTC
CDR3aa: CASSPPTSGVVYEQYF

v_gene: TRBV6-5
d_gene: -
abundance: -
j_gene: TRBJ2-2
CDR3nt: TGTGCCAGCAGTCCACTGACCGTCACCGGGGAGCTGTTTTTT
CDR3aa: CASSPLTVTGELFF

v_gene: TRBV4-1
d_gene: -
abundance: -
j_gene: TRBJ2-4
CDR3nt: TGCGCCAGCAGCCAGGGAATAGCCAAAAACATTCAGTACTTC
CDR3aa: CASSQGIAKNIQYF

v_gene: TRBV18
d_gene: -
abundance: once
j_gene: TRBJ2-5
CDR3nt: TGTGCCAGCTCAGGTGTCAGACAAGAGACCCAGTACTTC
CDR3aa: CASSGVRQETQYF

v_gene: TRBV5-1
d_gene: -
abundance: -
j_gene: TRBJ2-4
CDR3nt: TGCGCCAGCAGCTTGGGGGGACTAGCCAAAAACATTCAGTACTTC
CDR3aa: CASSLGGLAKNIQYF

v_gene: TRBV30
d_gene: -
abundance: -
j_gene: TRBJ1-2
CDR3nt: TGTGCCTGGAGTTCCCGATATGGCTCTCGCGGGGGCTACACCTTC
CDR3aa: CAWSSRYGSRGGYTF

v_gene: TRBV6-5
d_gene: TRBD2
abundance: -
j_gene: TRBJ2-1
CDR3nt: TGTGCCAGTCATAGCGGGGGGGTTAACAATGAGCAGTTCTTC
CDR3aa: CASHSGGVNNEQFF

v_gene: TRBV2
d_gene: -
abundance: -
j_gene: TRBJ1-1
CDR3nt: TGTGCCAGCAGCTCTCAGGGCATGAACACTGAAGCTTTCTTT
CDR3aa: CASSSQGMNTEAFF

v_gene: TRBV5-4
d_gene: -
abundance: -
j_gene: TRBJ2-2
CDR3nt: TGTGCCAGCAGCCTCGCGCCGGGGCTCTCGCTCCCCGGGGAGCTGTTTTTT
CDR3aa: CASSLAPGLSLPGELFF

v_gene: TRBV3-1/TRBV3-2
d_gene: TRBD2
abundance: once
j_gene: TRBJ2-3
CDR3nt: TGTGCCAGCAGCCAACTAACTAGCGGGGGGTTGTATTTT
CDR3aa: CASSQLTSGGLYF

v_gene: TRBV19
d_gene: TRBD2
abundance: -
j_gene: TRBJ2-2
CDR3nt: TGTGCCAGTAGTATGGGGACTAGCGGGAGATTCATCGGGGAGCTGTTTTTT
CDR3aa: CASSMGTSGRFIGELFF

v_gene: TRBV28
d_gene: -
abundance: -
j_gene: TRBJ1-1
CDR3nt: TGTGCCAGCAGGGAAACTCAGGGTGCCGATAAGACAGAAGCTTTCTTT
CDR3aa: CASRETQGADKTEAFF

v_gene: TRBV4-1
d_gene: -
abundance: once
j_gene: TRBJ1-5
CDR3nt: TGCGCCAGCAGCCAAGATCAGCCAGGGGGCAATCAGCCCCAGCATTTT
CDR3aa: CASSQDQPGGNQPQHF

v_gene: TRBV5-6
d_gene: -
abundance: -
j_gene: TRBJ2-2
CDR3nt: TGTGCCAGCAGTTTTTATGGGGGGTCGAACACCGGGGAGCTGTTTTTT
CDR3aa: CASSFYGGSNTGELFF

v_gene: TRBV11-3
d_gene: -
abundance: -
j_gene: TRBJ1-6
CDR3nt: TGTGCCAGCAGCTTGGGCCCACCTCTCCACTTT
CDR3aa: CASSLGPPLHF

v_gene: TRBV7-2
d_gene: TRBD2
abundance: -
j_gene: TRBJ2-1
CDR3nt: TGTGCCAGCAGCTTATGGGCTAGCGGGGGGCGGAGCTCCTACAATGAGCAGTTCTTC
CDR3aa: CASSLWASGGRSSYNEQFF

v_gene: TRBV5-4
d_gene: -
abundance: -
j_gene: TRBJ2-1
CDR3nt: TGTGCCAGCAGCCGAGAGACTAGTAGGGAGCAGTTCTTC
CDR3aa: CASSRETSREQFF

v_gene: TRBV7-9
d_gene: TRBD1
abundance: -
j_gene: TRBJ1-4
CDR3nt: TGTGCCAGCAGCCCCGGGGACAGGGGAACTAATGAAAAACTGTTTTTT
CDR3aa: CASSPGDRGTNEKLFF

v_gene: TRBV7-8
d_gene: -
abundance: -
j_gene: TRBJ1-1
CDR3nt: TGTGCCAGCAGCGCCCAAGTACGGGGGGACACTGAAGCTTTCTTT
CDR3aa: CASSAQVRGDTEAFF

v_gene: TRBV18
d_gene: -
abundance: -
j_gene: TRBJ1-4
CDR3nt: TGTGCCAGCTCCCCTCGGACGGGACGTATCAATGAAAAACTGTTTTTT
CDR3aa: CASSPRTGRINEKLFF

v_gene: TRBV9
d_gene: -
abundance: -
j_gene: TRBJ1-1
CDR3nt: TGTGCCAGCAGCGCCCTTAACGGCGGGAACACTGAAGCTTTCTTT
CDR3aa: CASSALNGGNTEAFF

v_gene: TRBV6-2/TRBV6-3
d_gene: TRBD1
abundance: -
j_gene: TRBJ2-7
CDR3nt: TGTGCCAGCAGTGGTACCGGGACAGGGACCTACGAGCAGTACTTC
CDR3aa: CASSGTGTGTYEQYF

v_gene: TRBV7-3
d_gene: -
abundance: -
j_gene: TRBJ2-1
CDR3nt: TGTGCCAGCAGCTTAAGGGGGACTGCCCCTGGGGGTAACAATGAGCAGTTCTTC
CDR3aa: CASSLRGTAPGGNNEQFF